This TCR beta chain was found in a study of cytomegalovirus exposure and HLA in healthy donors (dated by TCRdb to about 2017). Some background on the complete study: According to a later analysis, one platform produced both the roughly 120 validation repertoires and the 670 or so repertoires of the first cohort. The aim of the study was to test whether cataloging public T cell receptors could identify signatures of past pathogen exposure. Along with the roughly 710-subject first cohort, a separate validation cohort of over a hundred different subjects was used. High-throughput TCR immunosequencing, statistical association of individual TCRs with disease status, and machine learning were combined to predict cytomegalovirus infection status. Broader findings and caveats from the paper: The study listed 150 to 200 TCR beta chains as associated with cytomegalovirus. A later analysis found that TCRs clustered in the first cohort also tended to co-occur in the 120 validation repertoires, with more than 90% of cluster scores above 0. A few of the identified cytomegalovirus-associated TCR beta chains were confirmed in vitro to be specific for cytomegalovirus antigens. A later analysis had no HLA typing for the validation cohort, so co-occurrence there was scored across all 130 or so repertoires. Cytomegalovirus status was reported to be diagnosed by the classifier with high specificity and sensitivity in both the original and validation cohorts. While some public TCRs were present in many individuals, most TCR sequences turned up only very rarely across donors. According to the authors, the approach could potentially be generalized to other disease states and immunological phenotypes.

The germline V gene encodes CDR1 SGHNT and CDR2 YYREEE (reference sequence). From cysteine to phenylalanine, the CDR3 is 15 amino acids long. Only the CDR3 region is kept as DNA, spanning 45 bases read in frame from base 1. Relative to germline, V is 4 bases shorter and J is 0 bases shorter, with 13 bases between their ends. Libraries were made using the immunoSEQ multiplex PCR assay. As for the original processing: To diagnose cytomegalovirus status from the catalog of TCR beta chain sequences, a statistical classification framework was built. The table was pulled from immuneACCESS by TCRdb, which kept in-frame rearrangements only. Such tables lose some clones; where checked, under half of the loss comes from unresolved V genes, and the rest has no known cause. From that table come the V and J calls and clone size; the DNA was used to work out D and trimming. Here the sample has hundreds of thousands of clones; 80% to 90% occur a single time. The top ten hold around 0.8% of the sample.

Donors formed part of the validation cohort, which comprised approximately 130 subjects and was distinct from the first cohort of under 800 subjects. Points on this clone: Which antigen it targets is not known. The sample holds no much larger clone one base away, and base qualities are not on file.

The sequenced sample consisted of PBMCs. The V gene is TRBV5-4 and the J gene is TRBJ1-1; matching of 6 bases hints at TRBD1 as the D gene. The receptor comes from a woman aged 18 to 35 in good health and CMV-seronegative. The CDR3 protein: CASSQGTPMNTEAFF. The bases are TGTGCCAGCAGCCAAGGGACACCTATGAACACTGAAGCTTTCTTT.